This T cell receptor beta chain is from a study of tumor-infiltrating lymphocytes in localized non-small cell lung cancer. TCRdb's table, derived via immunoSEQ multiplex PCR, lists solely in-frame clones and lacks some. The profile shows about 16,000 clones, more than 40% of them singletons. The CDR3 has 14 amino acids. The V gene end was trimmed by 4 bases and the J gene end by 10 bases; junction bases not matched to a gene: 9. Per the germline V gene, CDR1 is SGHNT and CDR2 is YENEEA. Study-level findings and limits: T-cell fraction did not differ between immunotypes IM1 and IM2. Higher tumor T cell infiltration than in uninvolved lung was supported by TCRbeta sequencing.

To note about this clone: Its antigen is currently unknown.

This TCR was recovered from a human donor with non-small cell lung cancer. The chain joins TRBV11-3 to TRBJ2-1; 8 nucleotides match TRBD2. The specimen was lung tumor tissue. The CDR3 region is CASSSGAGVLEQFF. CDR3 nucleotides: TGTGCCAGCAGCTCAGGAGCGGGGGTTTTGGAGCAGTTCTTC.